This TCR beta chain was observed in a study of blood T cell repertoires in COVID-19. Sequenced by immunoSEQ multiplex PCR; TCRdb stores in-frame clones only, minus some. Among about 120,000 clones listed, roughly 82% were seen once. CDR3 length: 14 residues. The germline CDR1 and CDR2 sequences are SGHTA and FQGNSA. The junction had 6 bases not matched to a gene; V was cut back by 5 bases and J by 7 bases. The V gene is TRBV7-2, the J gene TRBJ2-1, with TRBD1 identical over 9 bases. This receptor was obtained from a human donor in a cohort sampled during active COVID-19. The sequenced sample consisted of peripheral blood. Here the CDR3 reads CASSVDRGRNEQFF. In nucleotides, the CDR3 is TGTGCCAGCAGCGTGGACAGGGGCAGGAATGAGCAGTTCTTC.